The T cell receptor beta chain described here comes from a study of blood T cell repertoires in COVID-19. At the level of the study: Researchers got acute and convalescent COVID-19 samples from the United States, Italy and Spain.

Sequencing was performed with immunoSEQ multiplex PCR; in TCRdb, only in-frame clones are kept and a portion is missing. The repertoire includes 200,000 to 250,000 clones, 70% to 85% of them detected once, and roughly 8.7% sits in the top ten. The CDR3 has 14 residues. Germline CDR1 LGHDT, CDR2 YNNKEL (reference sequence). V gave up 3 bases and J gave up 2 bases, with 10 bases separating them. The V gene is TRBV3-1 (or the pseudogene TRBV3-2), the J gene TRBJ1-2; tentative D call: TRBD1 (6 bases). This sequence was found in a man aged 45-65 years with active or convalescent COVID-19. Sequencing used peripheral blood. As DNA, the CDR3 is TGTGCCAGCAGCCAGCAGGGGAACAACTATGGCTACACCTTC. Amino acids: CASSQQGNNYGYTF.